The clone carrying this TCR beta chain was detected many times. Its antigen is still unknown. Researchers classed hyperthyroidism as stable given no ophthalmopathy within 18 months of follow-up. RNA transcripts yielded amplified TCR beta CDR3 regions. HTBI primers served in a first-round RT-PCR, which a second-round multiplex PCR followed. TCRdb recomputed calls from the multiplex PCR reads with MiXCR, one row per CDR3 protein. The sample holds some 350,000 distinct CDR3 sequences, 15% to 20% seen once. The data belong to a study of Graves' ophthalmopathy and Graves' hyperthyroidism. This CDR3 comprises 15 residues. Per the germline V gene, CDR1 is ENHRY and CDR2 is SYGVKD. With 6 bases clipped from V and 0 bases from J, the junction kept 6 bases outside the gene matches. Overall study findings and caveats: Between ophthalmopathy and stable hyperthyroidism, a 13-signature model drew a separation with nearly 90% sensitivity and roughly 80% specificity.

The V and J genes are TRBV10-3 and TRBJ1-1; 8 nucleotides agree with TRBD1. The sequence came from an adult woman with stable Graves' hyperthyroidism. Input material: peripheral blood. The chain's CDR3 is CAISENRGLNTEAFF. In DNA, the CDR3 is TGTGCCATCAGCGAGAACAGGGGGTTGAACACTGAAGCTTTCTTT.